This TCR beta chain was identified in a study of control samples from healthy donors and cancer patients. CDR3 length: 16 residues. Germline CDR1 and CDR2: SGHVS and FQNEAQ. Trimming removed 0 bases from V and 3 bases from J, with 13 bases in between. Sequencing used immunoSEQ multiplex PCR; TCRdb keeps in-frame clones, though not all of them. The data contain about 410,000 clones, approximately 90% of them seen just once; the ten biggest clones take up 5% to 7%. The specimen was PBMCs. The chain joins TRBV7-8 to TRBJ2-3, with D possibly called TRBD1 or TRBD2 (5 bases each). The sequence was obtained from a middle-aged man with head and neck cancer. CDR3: CASSLAGLEGTDTQYF. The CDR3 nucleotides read TGTGCCAGCAGCTTAGCAGGCCTAGAGGGGACAGATACGCAGTATTTT. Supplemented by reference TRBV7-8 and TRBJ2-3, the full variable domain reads GAGVSQSPRYKVAKRGQDVALRCDPISGHVSLFWYQQALGQGPEFLTYFQNEAQLDKSGLPSDRFFAERPEGSVSTLKIQRTQQEDSAVYLCASSLAGLEGTDTQYFGPGTRLTVL.